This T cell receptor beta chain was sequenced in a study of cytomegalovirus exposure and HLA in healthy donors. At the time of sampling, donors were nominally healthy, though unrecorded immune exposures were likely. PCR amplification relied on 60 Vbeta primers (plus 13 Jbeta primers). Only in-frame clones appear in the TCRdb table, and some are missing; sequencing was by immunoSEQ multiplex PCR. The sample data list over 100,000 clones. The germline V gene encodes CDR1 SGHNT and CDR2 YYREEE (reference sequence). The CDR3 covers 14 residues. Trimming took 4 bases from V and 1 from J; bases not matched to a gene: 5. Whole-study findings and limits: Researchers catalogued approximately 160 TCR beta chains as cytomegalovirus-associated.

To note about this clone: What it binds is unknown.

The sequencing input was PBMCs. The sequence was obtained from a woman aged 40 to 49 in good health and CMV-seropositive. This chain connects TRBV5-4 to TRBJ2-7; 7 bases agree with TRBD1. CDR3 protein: CASSLRGNSYEQYF. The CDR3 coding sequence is TGTGCCAGCAGCCTCAGGGGGAATTCCTACGAGCAGTACTTC.